These T cell receptor beta chains were read from a single sample in a study of T cells in Graves' hyperthyroidism and ophthalmopathy. TCRdb passed the multiplex PCR reads through MiXCR, listing each CDR3 protein once. The sample lists around 610,000 distinct CDR3 sequences; roughly 14% were seen once. Specimen: blood. These receptors were collected from a woman between 35 and 50 years old with Graves' ophthalmopathy. CDR3s include the opening cysteine and the closing phenylalanine or tryptophan. The D gene is left open where the match is weak. Clone size is stated in some rows and not others, as once, few, many or a class when expanded.

TRBV5-1,TRBJ2-2,TRBD2,NA,TGCGCCAGCAGACCCACTAGCGGGAGTTTCACCGGGGAGCTGTTTTTT,CASRPTSGSFTGELFF
TRBV5-1,TRBJ2-2,NA,NA,TGCGCCAGCAGCTCAGGACAGGGAGGGGCCGGGGAGCTGTTTTTT,CASSSGQGGAGELFF
TRBV7-3,TRBJ2-5,NA,many,TGTGCCAGCAGCTTAACCGCACTTTCGGAGACCCAGTACTTC,CASSLTALSETQYF
TRBV5-1,TRBJ2-3,TRBD1,many,TGCGCCAGCAGCGGAACAGGGGGAAGCACAGATACGCAGTATTTT,CASSGTGGSTDTQYF
TRBV12-3/TRBV12-4,TRBJ2-7,NA,NA,TGTGCCAGCAGTTCTCCGGGGTTGAAGCAGTACTTC,CASSSPGLKQYF
TRBV6-1,TRBJ1-1,NA,many,TGTGCCAACAGTCGGGCCAGGGGAGGGGAAGCTTTCTTT,CANSRARGGEAFF
TRBV11-2,TRBJ1-1,NA,many,TGTGCCAGCAGCTTCAGGGCAGGTGCGATGGGTTTGAACACTGAAGCTTTCTTT,CASSFRAGAMGLNTEAFF
TRBV28,TRBJ2-7,NA,many,TGTGCCAGCAGCCGTTTGGGGGGCGCGGAATCCTACGAGCAGTACTTC,CASSRLGGAESYEQYF
TRBV7-3,TRBJ2-2,TRBD2,NA,TGTGCCAGCAGTTCGGGACTAGTGACCGGGGAGCTGTTTTTT,CASSSGLVTGELFF
TRBV20-1,TRBJ1-3,NA,NA,TGCAGTGCTCCGGATTCGCTCTCTGGAAACACCATATATTTT,CSAPDSLSGNTIYF
TRBV24-1,TRBJ2-5,NA,many,TGTGCCACCAGTGATCCAGCGAGCGGTCTGGAGACCCAGTACTTC,CATSDPASGLETQYF
TRBV20-1,TRBJ2-7,NA,NA,TGCAGTGCTAGAGAGCCGGGAGTCTCCTACGAGCAGTACTTC,CSAREPGVSYEQYF
TRBV10-2,TRBJ2-7,NA,NA,TGCGCCAGCTCCGGGACTCCAACCTACGAGCAGTACTTC,CASSGTPTYEQYF
TRBV28,TRBJ2-4,TRBD2,many,TGTGCCAGCAGTTTAATCCTAGCGGGATTAGGAAACATTCAGTACTTC,CASSLILAGLGNIQYF
TRBV2,TRBJ2-7,TRBD2,many,TGTGCCAGCAGTGAAGGGGGACTAGGTCGCTACGAGCAGTACTTC,CASSEGGLGRYEQYF
TRBV12-3/TRBV12-4,TRBJ2-2,NA,NA,TGTGCCAGCAGTTTTACGTCTTACGGGGAGCTGTTTTTT,CASSFTSYGELFF
TRBV20-1,TRBJ2-7,TRBD2,many,TGCAGTGCTAGAGATCGGTTGCGGGGGACCTACGAGCAGTACTTC,CSARDRLRGTYEQYF
TRBV20-1,TRBJ2-7,NA,many,TGCAGTGCTAGTGAAGGGGCCCCCCTCTCCTACGAGCAGTACTTC,CSASEGAPLSYEQYF
TRBV9,TRBJ1-1,TRBD1,many,TGTGCCAGCAGCGCCTGGGGACAGGAAGCTTTCTTT,CASSAWGQEAFF
TRBV19,TRBJ1-1,NA,many,TGTGCCAGTAGTATCGGGCCCGGGGCGAACACTGAAGCTTTCTTT,CASSIGPGANTEAFF
TRBV20-1,TRBJ2-5,TRBD2,many,TGCAGTGCTCCCCTCCAAGCGGGGGGGGGAGAGACCCAGTACTTC,CSAPLQAGGGETQYF
TRBV11-3,TRBJ2-1,NA,few,TGTGCCAGCAGCTTAGTGGCGAGCTCCTACAATGAGCAGTTCTTC,CASSLVASSYNEQFF
TRBV29-1,TRBJ2-7,NA,many,TGCAGCGTTGAACAGGGCAGCTACGAGCAGTACTTC,CSVEQGSYEQYF
TRBV18,TRBJ1-1,NA,few,TGTGCCAGCTCACCATCGGGGTTGGGCACTGAAGCTTTCTTT,CASSPSGLGTEAFF
TRBV12-3/TRBV12-4,TRBJ1-5,TRBD1,few,TGTGCCAGCACCATTACCGGGACAGGGACCCAGCCCCAGCATTTT,CASTITGTGTQPQHF
TRBV3-1,TRBJ1-2,NA,many,TGTGCCAGCAGCCAAGCGGACTTATATGGCTACACCTTC,CASSQADLYGYTF
TRBV6-2/TRBV6-3,TRBJ2-7,TRBD1,many,TGTGCCAGCAGTAGGACAGGGGTCCATCCGCAGTACTTC,CASSRTGVHPQYF
TRBV28,TRBJ2-7,NA,many,TGTGCCAGCAGTTTATCCGGGACTCCTACCTACGAGCAGTACTTC,CASSLSGTPTYEQYF
TRBV2,TRBJ2-7,TRBD1,many,TGTGCCAGTTCCGGGACAGGGACCTCCTACGAGCAGTACTTC,CASSGTGTSYEQYF
TRBV20-1,TRBJ2-7,NA,few,TGCAGTGCTAGAGATGCCCTTTTAGGCTACGAGCAGTACTTC,CSARDALLGYEQYF
TRBV11-2,TRBJ2-7,NA,few,TGTGCCAGCAGCTTTACGGTTAGCCGCGGCTACGAGCAGTACTTC,CASSFTVSRGYEQYF